Reported below is one T cell receptor (beta chain). What antigen it recognizes has not been identified. The record has no base qualities; no much larger clone is one base away. CDR1 and CDR2 are drawn from the germline V gene (reference sequence): SGHKS, YYEKEE. Inclusive of the bounding cysteine and phenylalanine, the CDR3 is 17 residues long. This entry keeps only the CDR3 DNA: 51 bases, framed from base 1. Trimming removed 2 bases from V and 4 bases from J; the gene matches leave 7 bases unexplained. These data belong to a study of shared T cell receptors in the human thymus (dated by TCRdb to the early 2020s). As for the study more broadly: The study examined how self-reactive, shared T-cell receptor alpha chains are generated in the human thymus.

The library was built by means of the immunoSEQ multiplex PCR assay. TCRdb provides this immuneACCESS table in a form limited to in-frame rearrangements. Some clones are lacking; in checked studies, under half of them reflect an unresolved V gene, and why the rest are absent is not known. A total of 500,000 to 850,000 clones appear in this sample, around 87% of them only once. Together, the top ten hold 0.009% to 0.0095% of the sample. This same sample was also taken into another study, of human thymus T cells. From that second study: Immunologically healthy infants undergoing open corrective cardiac surgery for congenital heart defects in Finland were used as donors. Thymus tissue was obtained as surgical resects removed during corrective cardiac surgery. Usage of V and J gene segments appeared to be biased in both the thymic and the peripheral blood repertoires. Highly overlapping thymic TCR repertoires among unrelated individuals were reported in the related research. The study used about eight infant thymus samples plus four related peripheral blood samples to characterize TCR alpha and beta repertoires. The cohort included more than 5 male and a couple of female infants, with donor ages spanning 7 to 244 days. After being mechanically released from the tissue, thymocytes were kept at -70 degrees C in pellets of about 9.5-30 million cells. A QIAsymphony instrument was used to extract genomic DNA from frozen cell pellets. Using the immunoSEQ multiplex PCR assay, the TCRB and TCRAD loci were amplified from a standardized quantity of quality-controlled genomic DNA. The amplicons covered the V(D)J region and were long enough to include the CDR3 and to identify the V and J genes. Amplicon sequencing was performed on an Illumina platform through the commercial immunoSEQ service. Primer bias and sequencing errors were corrected as previously described, and TCRAD and TCRB definitions were based on the IMGT database. Repertoires were analysed with immunoSEQ Analyzer 3.0 and VDJTools, covering basic statistics, V/J segment usage, diversity estimates, rarefaction and pairwise overlap. To estimate diversity, the Chao1, ChaoE, Efron-Thisted, Shannon and inverse Simpson indices were applied, and diversity was also estimated on datasets down-sampled to the smallest sample. Repertoire overlap used strict matching of CDR3 nucleotide sequence, V gene and J gene, with Jaccard-based multidimensional scaling clustering. On average, about 810,000 unique TCRB clonotypes were obtained from thymus samples, compared with around 78,000 from blood samples.

Input material: thymocytes. This TCR was sampled from a boy in the first two years of life with a congenital heart defect. Donor details come from another sample of the same person, matched by shared clones. The chain couples TRBV5-5 to TRBJ2-3; 13 junctional bases match TRBD2. For the CDR3, the sequence is CASSFFPGLAGSDTQYF. The DNA reads as follows: TGTGCCAGCAGCTTTTTCCCGGGACTAGCGGGGTCAGATACGCAGTATTTT.